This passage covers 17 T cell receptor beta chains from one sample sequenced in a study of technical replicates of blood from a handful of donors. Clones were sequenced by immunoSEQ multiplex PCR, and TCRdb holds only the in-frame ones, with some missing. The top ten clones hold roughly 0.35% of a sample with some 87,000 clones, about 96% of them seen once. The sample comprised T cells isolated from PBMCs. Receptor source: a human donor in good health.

CDR3 DNA: TGTGCCTGGAGTGTAGGGGTCTGGAACACTGAAGCTTTCTTT. Protein sequence: CAWSVGVWNTEAFF. The chain couples TRBV30 to TRBJ1-1; possible D gene TRBD1, 5 bases. V lost 0 bases, J lost 1 base, and 9 bases lay in between. The CDR3 has 14 residues. CDR1 and CDR2 (germline): GTSNPN, SVGIG (reference sequence).

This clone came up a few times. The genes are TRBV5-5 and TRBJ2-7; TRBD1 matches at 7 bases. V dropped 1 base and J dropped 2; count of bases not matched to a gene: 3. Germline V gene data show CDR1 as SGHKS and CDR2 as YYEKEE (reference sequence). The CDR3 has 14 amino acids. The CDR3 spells CASSLQGETYEQYF. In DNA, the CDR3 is TGTGCCAGCAGCTTGCAGGGGGAAACCTACGAGCAGTACTTC.

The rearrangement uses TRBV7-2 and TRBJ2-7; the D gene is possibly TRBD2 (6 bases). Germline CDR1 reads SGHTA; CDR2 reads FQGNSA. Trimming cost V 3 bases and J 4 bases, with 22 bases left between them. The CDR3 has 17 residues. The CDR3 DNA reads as TGTGCCAGCAGCTTGGGAATTAGCGGTCGACTTGATTACGAGCAGTACTTC. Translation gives CASSLGISGRLDYEQYF.

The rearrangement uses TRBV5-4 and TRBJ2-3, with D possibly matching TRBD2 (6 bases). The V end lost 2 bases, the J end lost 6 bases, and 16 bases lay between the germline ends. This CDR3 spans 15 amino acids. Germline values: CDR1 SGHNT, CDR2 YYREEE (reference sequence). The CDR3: CASSFGGTTGDTQYF. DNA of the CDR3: TGTGCCAGCAGCTTCGGCGGGACCACTGGGGATACGCAGTATTTT.

CDR3 nucleotides: TGCGCCAGCAGCTTGGCCCTGGCGGGGGCCTACGAGCAGTACTTC. It encodes CASSLALAGAYEQYF. The chain is built from TRBV5-1 and TRBJ2-7; 7 nucleotides match TRBD2. J lost 2 bases, V lost 0 bases, and 5 bases had no gene match. The CDR3 runs 15 residues. CDR1 is SGHRS, CDR2 YFSETQ, per germline.

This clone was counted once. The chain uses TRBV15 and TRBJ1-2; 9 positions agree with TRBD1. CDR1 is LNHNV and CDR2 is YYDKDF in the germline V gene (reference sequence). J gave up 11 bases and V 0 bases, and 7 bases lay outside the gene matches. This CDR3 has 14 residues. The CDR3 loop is CATSREIPGQGYTF. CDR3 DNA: TGTGCCACCAGCAGAGAAATACCGGGACAGGGTTACACCTTC. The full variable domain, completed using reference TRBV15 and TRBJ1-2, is DAMVIQNPRYQVTQFGKPVTLSCSQTLNHNVMYWYQQKSSQAPKLLFHYYDKDFNNEADTPDNFQSRRPNTSFCFLDIRSPGLGDTAMYLCATSREIPGQGYTFGSGTRLTVV.

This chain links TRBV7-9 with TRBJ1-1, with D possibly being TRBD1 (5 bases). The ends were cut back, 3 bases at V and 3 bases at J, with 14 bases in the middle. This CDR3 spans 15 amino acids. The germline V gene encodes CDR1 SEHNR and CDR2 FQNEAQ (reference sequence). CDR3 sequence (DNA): TGTGCCAGCAGCTTTCTAACCAGGGTCGACACTGAAGCTTTCTTT. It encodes CASSFLTRVDTEAFF.

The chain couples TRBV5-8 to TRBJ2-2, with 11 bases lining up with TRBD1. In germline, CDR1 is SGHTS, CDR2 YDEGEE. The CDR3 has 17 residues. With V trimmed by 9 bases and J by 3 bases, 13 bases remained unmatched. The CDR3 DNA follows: TGTGCCACTAGGACAGGGGGCCCCTTACTAGACACCGGGGAGCTGTTTTTT. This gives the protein CATRTGGPLLDTGELFF.

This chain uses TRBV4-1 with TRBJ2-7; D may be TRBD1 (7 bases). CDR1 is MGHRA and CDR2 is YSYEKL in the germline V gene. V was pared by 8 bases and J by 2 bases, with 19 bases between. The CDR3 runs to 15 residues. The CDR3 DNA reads TGCGCCAGCGCATTGGAGGGGACAGCAGCCTACGAGCAGTACTTC. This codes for CASALEGTAAYEQYF.

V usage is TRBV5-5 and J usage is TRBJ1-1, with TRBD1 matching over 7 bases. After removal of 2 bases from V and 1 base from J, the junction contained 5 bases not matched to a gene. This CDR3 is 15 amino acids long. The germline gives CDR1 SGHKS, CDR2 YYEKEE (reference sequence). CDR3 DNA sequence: TGTGCCAGCAGCTTTTTTGGGACAGAGAACACTGAAGCTTTCTTT. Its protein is CASSFFGTENTEAFF.

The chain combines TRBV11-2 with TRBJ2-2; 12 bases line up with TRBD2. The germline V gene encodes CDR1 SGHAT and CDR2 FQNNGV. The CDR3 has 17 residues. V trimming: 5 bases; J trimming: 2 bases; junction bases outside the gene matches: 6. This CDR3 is CASSKGLAGVNTGELFF. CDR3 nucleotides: TGTGCCAGCAGCAAGGGACTAGCGGGCGTTAACACCGGGGAGCTGTTTTTT. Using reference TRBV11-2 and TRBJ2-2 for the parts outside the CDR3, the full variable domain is EAGVAQSPRYKIIEKRQSVAFWCNPISGHATLYWYQQILGQGPKLLIQFQNNGVVDDSQLPKDRFSAERLKGVDSTLKIQPAKLEDSAVYLCASSKGLAGVNTGELFFGEGSRLTVL.

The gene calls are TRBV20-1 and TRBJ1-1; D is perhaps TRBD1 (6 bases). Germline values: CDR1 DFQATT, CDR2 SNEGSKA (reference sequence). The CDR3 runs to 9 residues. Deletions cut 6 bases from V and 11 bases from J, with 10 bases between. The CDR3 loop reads CSAGGDAFF. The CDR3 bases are TGCAGTGCAGGGGGTGACGCTTTCTTT.

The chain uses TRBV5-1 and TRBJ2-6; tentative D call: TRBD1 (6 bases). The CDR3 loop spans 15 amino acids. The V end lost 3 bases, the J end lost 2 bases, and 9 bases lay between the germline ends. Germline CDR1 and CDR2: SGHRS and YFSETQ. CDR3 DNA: TGCGCCAGCAGCTGGCAGGGGACTGGGGCCAACGTCCTGACTTTC. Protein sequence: CASSWQGTGANVLTF.

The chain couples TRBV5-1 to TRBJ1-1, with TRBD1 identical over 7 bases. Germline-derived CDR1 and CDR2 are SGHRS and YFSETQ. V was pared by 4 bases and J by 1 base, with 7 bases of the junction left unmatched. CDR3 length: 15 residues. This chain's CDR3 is CASSPDRQGNTEAFF. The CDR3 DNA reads TGCGCCAGCAGCCCAGACCGACAGGGGAACACTGAAGCTTTCTTT.

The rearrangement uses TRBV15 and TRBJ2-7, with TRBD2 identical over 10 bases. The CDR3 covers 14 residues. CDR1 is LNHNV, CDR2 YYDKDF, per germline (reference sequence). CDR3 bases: TGTGCTACGCGTCTAGCGGGAGAGTACTACGAGCAGTACTTC. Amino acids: CATRLAGEYYEQYF.

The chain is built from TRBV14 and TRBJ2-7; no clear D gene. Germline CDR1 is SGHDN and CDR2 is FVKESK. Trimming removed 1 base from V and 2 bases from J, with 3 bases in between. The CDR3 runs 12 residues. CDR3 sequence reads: CASSQAAYEQYF. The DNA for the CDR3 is TGTGCCAGCAGCCAAGCTGCCTACGAGCAGTACTTC.

CDR3 nucleotides: TGTGCCAGCAGCGTAGGATATCTGAGCGGAAGTTCGGGCTATGGCTACACCTTC. Its translation: CASSVGYLSGSSGYGYTF. The chain carries TRBV9 and TRBJ1-2; no clear D. Trimming cost V 0 bases and J 4 bases, with 22 bases left between them. The germline gives CDR1 SGDLS, CDR2 YYNGEE. The CDR3 is 18 residues long.